What follows is one TCR beta chain and its context. This clone was seen once. Its antigen is not yet known. No base-level quality is on record; no much larger clone is a single base apart. The immunoSEQ Assay, a bias-controlled multiplex PCR, was used to amplify TCRbeta CDR3 regions from genomic DNA. Turning to the authors' computational methods: Nucleated cell counts per sample were estimated from amplification of reference gene primers within the assay. To quantify the absolute abundance of each unique TCRbeta CDR3 rearrangement, sequence reads were collapsed and filtered. For each sample, productive Simpson clonality was calculated as the square root of Simpson's diversity index over productive rearrangements. Entries here come from immuneACCESS through TCRdb and include only in-frame sequences with V and J called. Some clones fail to appear in such tables; in the studies checked, an unresolved V gene covers under half of the shortfall, and the cause of the remainder is unknown. V and J calls plus clone size are reproduced from that table; the DNA served to infer D and trimming. Here the sample has fewer than 200,000 clones; 85% occur a single time. Less than 10% of the sample belongs to the ten largest clones.

One collaborating source in Seattle enrolled patients during active infection and followed them longitudinally through the course of disease. The collaborating institutions used their own protocols to collect whole blood in K2EDTA tubes. For TCRbeta analysis, collaborator samples were shipped as frozen whole blood, as isolated PBMCs, or as DNA extracted from either sample type. The germline V gene yields SGHTA for CDR1 and FQGNSA for CDR2. V and J are trimmed by 3 bases and 6 bases, and the gene matches miss 5 bases of the junction. The CDR3 runs 14 residues from the cysteine to the phenylalanine. Only the CDR3 part of the read is kept: 42 bases, read in frame from the first base. These data originate in a study of blood T cell repertoires in COVID-19 (dated by TCRdb to the early 2020s). Notes on the research overall: Collaborator samples came from the United States, Italy and Spain and covered acute and convalescent phases of COVID-19. The material from the prospective study consisted of cDNA or gDNA derived from T cells, B-cell-depleted T cells, or PBMCs. Deeply sampled blood TCRbeta repertoires from subjects exposed to, actively infected with, or recovered from COVID-19 were included in the dataset. A freely available public database, intended as a resource for researchers studying the immune response to SARS-CoV-2, is where the repertoires were released. The samples were drawn from two sources: the first 160 participants of the ongoing ImmuneRACE study, and over 950 subjects contributed by 6 global collaborators. The sample metadata nearly always contained a de-identified subject ID, COVID-19 status, age in years and sex. Where HLA class I and class II types were available, the types were taken from metadata supplied by the sample provider, not from assay-based typing. What the work shows at the level of the full study, not this receptor alone: The quantity of clinical and demographic metadata differed by source and by participant and was supplied without curation.

The receptor chain draws on TRBV7-2 and TRBJ2-1; TRBD2 aligns with 7 central bases. The sequenced sample was peripheral blood. The TCR originated in a woman aged 60-70 years with COVID-19, enrolled during active disease. For the CDR3, the sequence is CASSFPGTTNEQFF. The DNA is TGTGCCAGCAGCTTCCCTGGGACTACCAATGAGCAGTTCTTC.